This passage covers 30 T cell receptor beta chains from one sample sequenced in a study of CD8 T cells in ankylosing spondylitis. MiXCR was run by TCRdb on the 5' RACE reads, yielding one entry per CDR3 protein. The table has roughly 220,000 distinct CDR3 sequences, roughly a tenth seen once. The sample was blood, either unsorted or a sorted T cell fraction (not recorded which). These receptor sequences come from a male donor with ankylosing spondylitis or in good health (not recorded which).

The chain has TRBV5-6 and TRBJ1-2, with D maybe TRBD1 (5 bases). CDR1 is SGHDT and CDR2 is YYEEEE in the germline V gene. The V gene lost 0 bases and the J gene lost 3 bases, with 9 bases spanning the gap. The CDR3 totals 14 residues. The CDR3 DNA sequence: TGTGCCAGCAGCTTGGGCAGGGAGTACTATGGCTACACCTTC. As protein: CASSLGREYYGYTF.

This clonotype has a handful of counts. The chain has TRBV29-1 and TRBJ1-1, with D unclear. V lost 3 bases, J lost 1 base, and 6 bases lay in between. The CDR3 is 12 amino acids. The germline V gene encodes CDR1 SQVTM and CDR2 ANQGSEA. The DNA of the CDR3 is TGCAGCGTTGAGAGGGCGAACACTGAAGCTTTCTTT. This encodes CSVERANTEAFF. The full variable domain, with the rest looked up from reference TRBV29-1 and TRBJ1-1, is SAVISQKPSRDICQRGTSLTIQCQVDSQVTMMFWYRQQPGQSLTLIATANQGSEATYESGFVIDKFPISRPNLTFSTLTVSNMSPEDSSIYLCSVERANTEAFFGQGTRLTVV.

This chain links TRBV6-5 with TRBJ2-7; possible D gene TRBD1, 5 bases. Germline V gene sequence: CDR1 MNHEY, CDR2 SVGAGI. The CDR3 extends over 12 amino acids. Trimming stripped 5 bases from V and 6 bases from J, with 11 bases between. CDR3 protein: CASSIQGSEQYF. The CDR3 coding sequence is TGTGCCAGCAGTATCCAGGGTAGCGAGCAGTACTTC.

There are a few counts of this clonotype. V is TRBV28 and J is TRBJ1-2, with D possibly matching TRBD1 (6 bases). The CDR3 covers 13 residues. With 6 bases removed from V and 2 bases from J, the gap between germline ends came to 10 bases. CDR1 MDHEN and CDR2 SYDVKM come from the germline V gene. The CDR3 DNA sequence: TGTGCCAGCAGGGACAGCCCCAACTATGGCTACACCTTC. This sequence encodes CASRDSPNYGYTF.

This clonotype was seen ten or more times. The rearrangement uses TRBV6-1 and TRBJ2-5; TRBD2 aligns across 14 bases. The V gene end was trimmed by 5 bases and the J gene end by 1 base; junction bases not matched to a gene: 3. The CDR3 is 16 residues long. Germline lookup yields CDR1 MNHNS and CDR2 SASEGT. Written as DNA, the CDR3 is TGTGCCAGCAGTCCCGGACTAGCGGGGGGCCAAGAGACCCAGTACTTC. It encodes CASSPGLAGGQETQYF.

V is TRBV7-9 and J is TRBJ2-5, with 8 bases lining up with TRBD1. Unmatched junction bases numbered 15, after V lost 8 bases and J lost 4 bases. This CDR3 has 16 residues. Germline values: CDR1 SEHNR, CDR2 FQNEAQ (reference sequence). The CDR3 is CASGSTGQGMRETQYF. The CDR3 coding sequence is TGTGCCAGCGGCTCTACAGGACAGGGTATGCGAGAGACCCAGTACTTC.

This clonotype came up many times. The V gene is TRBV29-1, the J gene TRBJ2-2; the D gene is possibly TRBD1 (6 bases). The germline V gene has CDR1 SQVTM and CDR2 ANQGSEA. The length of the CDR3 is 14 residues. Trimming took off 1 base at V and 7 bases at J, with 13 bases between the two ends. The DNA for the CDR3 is TGCAGCGTTGAAGGAGCAGGGGTAGGCGGGGAGCTGTTTTTT. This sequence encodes CSVEGAGVGGELFF.

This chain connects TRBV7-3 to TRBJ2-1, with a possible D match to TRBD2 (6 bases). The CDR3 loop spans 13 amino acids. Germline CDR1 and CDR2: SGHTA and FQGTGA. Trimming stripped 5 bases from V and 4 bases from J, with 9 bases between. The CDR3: CASSPGGYNEQFF. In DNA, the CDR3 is TGTGCCAGCAGCCCCGGGGGATACAATGAGCAGTTCTTC.

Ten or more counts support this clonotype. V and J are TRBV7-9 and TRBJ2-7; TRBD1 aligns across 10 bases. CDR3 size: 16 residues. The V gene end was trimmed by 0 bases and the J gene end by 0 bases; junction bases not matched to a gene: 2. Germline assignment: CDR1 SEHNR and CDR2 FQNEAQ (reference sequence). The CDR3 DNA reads TGTGCCAGCAGCTTAGCGGGACAGGGGAGCTCCTACGAGCAGTACTTC. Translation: CASSLAGQGSSYEQYF.

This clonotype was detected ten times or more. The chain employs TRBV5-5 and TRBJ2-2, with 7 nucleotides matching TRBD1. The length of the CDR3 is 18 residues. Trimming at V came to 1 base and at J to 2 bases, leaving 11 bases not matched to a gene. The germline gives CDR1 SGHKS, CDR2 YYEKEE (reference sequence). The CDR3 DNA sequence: TGTGCCAGCAGCTTGCCCCGGAGGACAGGAGCAAACACCGGGGAGCTGTTTTTT. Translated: CASSLPRRTGANTGELFF.

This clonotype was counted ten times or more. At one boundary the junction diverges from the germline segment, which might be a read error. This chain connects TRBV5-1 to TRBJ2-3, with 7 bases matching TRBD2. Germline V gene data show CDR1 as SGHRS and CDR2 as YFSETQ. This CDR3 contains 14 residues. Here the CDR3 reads CATSRAGGTDTQYF. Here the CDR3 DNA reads TGTGCTACGTCCCGGGCGGGGGGCACAGATACGCAGTATTTT.

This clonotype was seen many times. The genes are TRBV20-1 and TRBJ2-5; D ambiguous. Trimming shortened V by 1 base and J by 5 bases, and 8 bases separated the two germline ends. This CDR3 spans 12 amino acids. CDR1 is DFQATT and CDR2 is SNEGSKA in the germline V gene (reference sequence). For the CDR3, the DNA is TGCAGTGCTAGAGTCCGGGTGGAGACCCAGTACTTC. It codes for CSARVRVETQYF.

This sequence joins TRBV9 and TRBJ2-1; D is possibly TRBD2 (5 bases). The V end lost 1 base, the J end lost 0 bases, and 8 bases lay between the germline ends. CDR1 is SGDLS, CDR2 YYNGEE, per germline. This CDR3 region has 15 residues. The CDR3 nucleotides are TGTGCCAGCAGCGTAACGGGAACCTCCTACAATGAGCAGTTCTTC. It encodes CASSVTGTSYNEQFF.

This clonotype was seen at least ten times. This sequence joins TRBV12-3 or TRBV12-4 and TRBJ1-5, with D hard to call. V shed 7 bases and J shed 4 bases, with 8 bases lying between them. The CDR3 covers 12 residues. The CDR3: CASTGDNQPQHF. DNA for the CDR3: TGTGCCAGCACCGGGGATAATCAGCCCCAGCATTTT.

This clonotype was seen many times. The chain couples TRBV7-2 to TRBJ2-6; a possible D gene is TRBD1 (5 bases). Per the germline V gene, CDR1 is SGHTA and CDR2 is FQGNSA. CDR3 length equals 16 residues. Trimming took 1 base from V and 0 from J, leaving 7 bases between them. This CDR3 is CASSLDRFSGANVLTF. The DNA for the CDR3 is TGTGCCAGCAGCTTAGACAGGTTCTCTGGGGCCAACGTCCTGACTTTC.

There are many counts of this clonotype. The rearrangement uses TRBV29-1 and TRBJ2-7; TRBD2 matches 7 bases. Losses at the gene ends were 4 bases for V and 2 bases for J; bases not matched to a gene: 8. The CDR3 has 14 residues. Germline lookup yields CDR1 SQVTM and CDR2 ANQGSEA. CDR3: CSVGRGGGTYEQYF. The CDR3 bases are TGCAGCGTTGGTCGCGGGGGTGGAACCTACGAGCAGTACTTC.

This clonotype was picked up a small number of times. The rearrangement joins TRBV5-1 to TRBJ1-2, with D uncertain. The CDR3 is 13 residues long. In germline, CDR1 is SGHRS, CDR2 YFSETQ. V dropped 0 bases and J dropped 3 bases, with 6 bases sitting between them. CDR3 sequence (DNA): TGCGCCAGCAGCTTGGCTCAGGACTATGGCTACACCTTC. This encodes CASSLAQDYGYTF.

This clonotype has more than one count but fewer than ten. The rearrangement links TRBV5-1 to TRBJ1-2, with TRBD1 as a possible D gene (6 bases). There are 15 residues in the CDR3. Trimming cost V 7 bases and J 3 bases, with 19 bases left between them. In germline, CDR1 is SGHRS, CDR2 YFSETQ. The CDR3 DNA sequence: TGCGCCAGCGCACTGACAGGACTAAAGGACTATGGCTACACCTTC. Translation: CASALTGLKDYGYTF.

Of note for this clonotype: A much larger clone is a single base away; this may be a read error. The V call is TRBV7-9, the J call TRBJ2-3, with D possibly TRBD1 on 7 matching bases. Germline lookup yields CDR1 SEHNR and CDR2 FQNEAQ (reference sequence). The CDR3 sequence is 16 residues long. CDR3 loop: CASSLARDGGTVTQYF. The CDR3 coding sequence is TGTGCCAGCAGCCTCGCCAGGGATGGAGGGACAGTTACGCAGTATTTT. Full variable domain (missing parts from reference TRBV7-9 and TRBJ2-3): DTGVSQNPRHKITKRGQNVTFRCDPISEHNRLYWYRQTLGQGPEFLTYFQNEAQLEKSRLLSDRFSAERPKGSFSTLEIQRTEQGDSAMYLCASSLARDGGTVTQYFGPGTRLTVL.

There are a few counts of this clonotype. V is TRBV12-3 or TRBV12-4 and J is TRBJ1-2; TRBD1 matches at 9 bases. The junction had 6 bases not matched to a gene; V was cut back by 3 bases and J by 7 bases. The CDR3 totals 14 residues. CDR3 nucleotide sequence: TGTGCCAGCAGTTTGGGCGGACAGGGGTCTGGCTACACCTTC. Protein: CASSLGGQGSGYTF.

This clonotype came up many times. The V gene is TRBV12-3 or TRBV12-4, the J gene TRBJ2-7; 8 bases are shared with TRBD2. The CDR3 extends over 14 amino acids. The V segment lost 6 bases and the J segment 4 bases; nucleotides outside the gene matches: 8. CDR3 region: CASSALAGPYEQYF. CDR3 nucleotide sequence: TGTGCCAGCAGCGCCCTAGCGGGCCCTTACGAGCAGTACTTC.

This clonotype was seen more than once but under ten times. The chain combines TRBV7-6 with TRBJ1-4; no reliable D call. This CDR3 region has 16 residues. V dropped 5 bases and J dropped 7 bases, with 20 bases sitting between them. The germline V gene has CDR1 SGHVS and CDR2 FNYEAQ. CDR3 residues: CASSQAGFGVGEKLFF. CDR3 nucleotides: TGTGCCAGCAGCCAAGCGGGGTTCGGAGTGGGTGAAAAACTGTTTTTT.

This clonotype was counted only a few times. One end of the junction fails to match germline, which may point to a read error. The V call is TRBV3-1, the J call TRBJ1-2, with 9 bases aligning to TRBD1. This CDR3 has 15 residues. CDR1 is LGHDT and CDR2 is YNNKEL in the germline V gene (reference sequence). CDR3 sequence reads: CASSQESWDRDGYPF. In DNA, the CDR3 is TGTGCCAGCAGCCAAGAAAGTTGGGACAGGGACGGCTACCCCTTC.

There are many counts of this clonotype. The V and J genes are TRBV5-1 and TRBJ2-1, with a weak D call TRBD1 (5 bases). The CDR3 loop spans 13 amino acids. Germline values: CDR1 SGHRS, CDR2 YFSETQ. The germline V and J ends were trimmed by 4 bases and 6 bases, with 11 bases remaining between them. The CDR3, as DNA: TGCGCCAGCAGCACCCAGGGCTTCAATGAGCAGTTCTTC. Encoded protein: CASSTQGFNEQFF. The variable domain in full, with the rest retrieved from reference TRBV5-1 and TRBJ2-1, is KAGVTQTPRYLIKTRGQQVTLSCSPISGHRSVSWYQQTPGQGLQFLFEYFSETQRNKGNFPGRFSGRQFSNSRSEMNVSTLELGDSALYLCASSTQGFNEQFFGPGTRLTVL.

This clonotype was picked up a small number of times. This chain's CDR3 is CASSLDVVANVLTF. CDR3 nucleotide sequence: TGTGCCAGCAGCTTAGACGTGGTGGCCAACGTCCTGACTTTC. The chain combines TRBV7-6 with TRBJ2-6; no firm D call. Trimming took 1 base from V and 6 from J, leaving 7 bases between them. In germline, CDR1 is SGHVS, CDR2 FNYEAQ. CDR3 size: 14 residues.

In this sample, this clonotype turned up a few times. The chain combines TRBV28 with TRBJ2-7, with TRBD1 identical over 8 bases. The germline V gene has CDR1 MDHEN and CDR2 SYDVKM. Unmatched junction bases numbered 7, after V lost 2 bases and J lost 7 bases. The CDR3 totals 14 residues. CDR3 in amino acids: CASSLLDRVLEQYF. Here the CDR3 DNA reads TGTGCCAGCAGTTTACTGGACAGGGTTTTGGAGCAGTACTTC.

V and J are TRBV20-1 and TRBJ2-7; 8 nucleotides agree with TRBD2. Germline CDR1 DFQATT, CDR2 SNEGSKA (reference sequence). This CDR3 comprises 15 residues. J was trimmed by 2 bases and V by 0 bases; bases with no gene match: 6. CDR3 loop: CSARDRGGIPYEQYF. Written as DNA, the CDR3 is TGCAGTGCTAGAGATCGGGGGGGAATTCCCTACGAGCAGTACTTC.

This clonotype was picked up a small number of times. The CDR3 sequence: CASSVVGGMGEVATDTQYF. CDR3 in DNA: TGTGCCAGCAGTGTAGTTGGTGGGATGGGGGAGGTGGCTACAGATACGCAGTATTTT. This chain links TRBV6-1 with TRBJ2-3, with D possibly being TRBD2 (6 bases). Germline V gives CDR1 MNHNS, CDR2 SASEGT. The CDR3 is made up of 19 amino acids. Deletions cut 4 bases from V and 3 bases from J, with 26 bases between.

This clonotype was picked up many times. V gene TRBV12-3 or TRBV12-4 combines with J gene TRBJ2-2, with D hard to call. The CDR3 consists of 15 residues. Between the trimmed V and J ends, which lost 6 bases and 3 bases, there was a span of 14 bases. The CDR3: CASSPRTTYTGELFF. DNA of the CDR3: TGTGCCAGCAGCCCGAGGACCACCTACACCGGGGAGCTGTTTTTT.

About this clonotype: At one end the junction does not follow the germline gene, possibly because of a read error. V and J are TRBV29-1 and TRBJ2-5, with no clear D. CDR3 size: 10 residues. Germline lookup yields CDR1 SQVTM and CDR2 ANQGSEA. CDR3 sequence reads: CSVEEDTQYF. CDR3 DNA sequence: TGCAGCGTTGAGGAAGACACCCAGTACTTC.